One and the same sample provided the 14 T cell receptor beta chains below, sequenced in a study of blood T cell repertoires in COVID-19. Assay used: immunoSEQ multiplex PCR; TCRdb lists only in-frame clones, some missing. Seen here are about 170,000 clones, approximately 91% observed once, and the top ten hold around 5.1%. The sequencing input was peripheral blood. These receptors were taken from a man younger than 35 with COVID-19, enrolled during active disease.

J is TRBJ2-1 and V is TRBV13; tentatively, D is TRBD2 (5 bases). Trimming left V 5 bases short and J 8 bases short, with 19 bases between. Germline V lookup: CDR1 PRHDT, CDR2 FYEKMQ (reference sequence). The CDR3 consists of 15 residues. The CDR3 nucleotides read TGTGCCAGCAGCCTGGCGAGCGGCCTGAGGGATGAGCAGTTCTTC. Its protein is CASSLASGLRDEQFF.

Only one count was recorded for this clone. This chain uses TRBV6-5 with TRBJ1-3, with D perhaps matching TRBD1 (6 bases). CDR3 size: 14 residues. CDR1 MNHEY and CDR2 SVGAGI come from the germline V gene. The V end was cut by 2 bases, the J end by 4 bases, with 9 bases between. The CDR3 reads CASSYPDSGNTIYF. The CDR3 DNA reads as TGTGCCAGCAGTTACCCGGACAGCGGAAACACCATATATTTT.

The chain recombines TRBV28 with TRBJ2-1; 8 bases map to TRBD2. This CDR3 is 16 amino acids long. V lost 3 bases, J lost 2 bases, and 6 bases stayed unmatched. Looked up from germline, CDR1 is MDHEN and CDR2 is SYDVKM. Written as DNA, the CDR3 is TGTGCCAGCAGTTTGACCAGCGGGAGAACCTACAATGAGCAGTTCTTC. Its protein is CASSLTSGRTYNEQFF.

V is TRBV5-4 and J is TRBJ1-2, with 7 bases aligning to TRBD1. The germline CDR1 and CDR2 sequences are SGHNT and YYREEE (reference sequence). J gave up 2 bases and V 0 bases, and 4 bases lay outside the gene matches. There are 15 residues in the CDR3. The CDR3 region is CASSLGGGDNYGYTF. The CDR3 coding sequence is TGTGCCAGCAGCTTGGGAGGGGGCGACAACTATGGCTACACCTTC.

The chain has TRBV30 and TRBJ2-7, with no clear D. The V and J ends lost 2 bases and 3 bases respectively, with 11 bases between them. This CDR3 is 13 amino acids long. CDR1 and CDR2 (germline): GTSNPN, SVGIG (reference sequence). The CDR3 here is CAWSPTALYEQYF. The CDR3 nucleotides are TGTGCCTGGAGTCCTACAGCCCTCTACGAGCAGTACTTC.

This rearrangement joins TRBV27 to TRBJ1-5; tentative D call: TRBD1 (6 bases). Trimming took 6 bases from V and 5 from J, leaving 8 bases between them. Germline V gives CDR1 MNHEY, CDR2 SMNVEV (reference sequence). CDR3 length: 12 residues. CDR3 sequence (DNA): TGTGCCAGCAGAAACAGGGATCAGCCCCAGCATTTT. It is translated as CASRNRDQPQHF.

The rearrangement uses TRBV24-1 and TRBJ1-4, with a possible D match to TRBD1 (6 bases). V was clipped by 2 bases and J by 0 bases, with 9 bases between them. The CDR3 consists of 16 residues. From germline, CDR1 is KGHDR and CDR2 SFDVKD. The CDR3 sequence: CATSDSGESTNEKLFF. For the CDR3, the DNA is TGTGCCACCAGTGATTCAGGGGAATCAACTAATGAAAAACTGTTTTTT.

J is TRBJ2-1 and V is TRBV30; 10 bases line up with TRBD2. The CDR3 covers 15 residues. V trimming: 2 bases; J trimming: 4 bases; junction bases outside the gene matches: 5. CDR1 and CDR2 from the germline V gene are GTSNPN and SVGIG (reference sequence). The CDR3 DNA sequence: TGTGCCTGGAGTATGGGACTAGCGAAGTACAATGAGCAGTTCTTC. It is translated as CAWSMGLAKYNEQFF.

This chain's CDR3 is CASSLRYEQFF. For the CDR3, the DNA is TGTGCCAGCAGTCTCCGTTATGAGCAGTTCTTC. The chain uses TRBV28 and TRBJ2-1, with D hard to call. Trimming removed 5 bases from V and 8 bases from J, with 7 bases in between. The CDR3 sequence is 11 residues long. Germline lookup yields CDR1 MDHEN and CDR2 SYDVKM.

The genes are TRBV2 and TRBJ2-2; possibly TRBD1 for D (6 bases). Germline V gene data show CDR1 as SNHLY and CDR2 as FYNNEI. The CDR3 runs 16 residues. V was clipped by 5 bases and J by 4 bases, with 17 bases between them. CDR3 coding DNA: TGTGCCAGCAGTCCTCTTTCTCCAGGGGCCACCGGGGAGCTGTTTTTT. It encodes CASSPLSPGATGELFF.

The chain recombines TRBV29-1 with TRBJ2-3; D gene unclear. Trimming shortened V by 4 bases and J by 0 bases, and 17 bases separated the two germline ends. The CDR3 covers 16 residues. The V gene's germline CDR1 is SQVTM and CDR2 ANQGSEA. CDR3 sequence reads: CSVVPITSSSTDTQYF. CDR3 coding DNA: TGCAGCGTTGTCCCCATAACATCAAGTAGCACAGATACGCAGTATTTT.

V and J are TRBV9 and TRBJ1-2, with a tentative D call TRBD1 (5 bases). Trimming removed 2 bases at V and 8 bases at J, with 10 bases between. CDR3 length: 12 residues. Germline CDR1 reads SGDLS; CDR2 reads YYNGEE. The chain's CDR3 is CASSVGAGGYTF. As DNA, the CDR3 is TGTGCCAGCAGCGTGGGCGCAGGGGGCTACACCTTC.

The genes are TRBV20-1 and TRBJ2-1; D is unresolved. This CDR3 region has 11 residues. V was clipped by 5 bases and J by 8 bases, with 10 bases between them. Germline lookup yields CDR1 DFQATT and CDR2 SNEGSKA (reference sequence). Here the CDR3 reads CSAESRYEQFF. For the CDR3, the DNA is TGCAGTGCTGAAAGCCGGTATGAGCAGTTCTTC.

The rearrangement joins TRBV27 to TRBJ2-3; TRBD1 is a possible D gene (6 bases). The CDR3 totals 16 residues. The germline CDR1 and CDR2 sequences are MNHEY and SMNVEV (reference sequence). Deletions cut 5 bases from V and 2 bases from J, with 17 bases between. The CDR3 is CASSNLSTGITDTQYF. The CDR3 DNA follows: TGTGCCAGCAGTAACCTAAGCACAGGGATCACAGATACGCAGTATTTT.